This TCR beta chain comes out of a study of PD-1 blockade in classical Hodgkin lymphoma. Study as a whole: Patients were dosed intravenously with nivolumab at 3 mg/kg every 2 weeks.

General study findings and limits: Whatever underlies the repertoire differences (possibly disease activity or prior therapy) remains undefined. Baseline TCR diversity was reportedly lower in newly diagnosed patients than healthy donors.

Germline V gives CDR1 SGHRS, CDR2 YFSETQ. The CDR3 totals 17 residues. Trimming stripped 1 base from V and 11 bases from J, with 22 bases between. Stated time point: cycle 4 day 1 (C4D1), after five to seven weeks of nivolumab. Patients all relapsed after autologous stem cell transplantation, and there was variation in brentuximab vedotin exposure. Generated by immunoSEQ multiplex PCR, the TCRdb table keeps only in-frame clones and is missing some. This sample has some 58,000 clones, with 75% to 95% found just once. With regard to this clone: Antigen unknown.

The chain couples TRBV5-1 to TRBJ1-6; D gene unclear. Sequenced material: peripheral blood mononuclear cells (PBMCs), taken before the fourth cycle of nivolumab. The receptor was isolated from a human donor with classical Hodgkin lymphoma. CDR3 sequence reads: CASSLLAVPIATAPLHF. As DNA, the CDR3 is TGCGCCAGCAGCTTGTTAGCGGTCCCTATCGCAACGGCACCCCTCCACTTT. The full variable domain, rest sourced from reference TRBV5-1 and TRBJ1-6, is KAGVTQTPRYLIKTRGQQVTLSCSPISGHRSVSWYQQTPGQGLQFLFEYFSETQRNKGNFPGRFSGRQFSNSRSEMNVSTLELGDSALYLCASSLLAVPIATAPLHFGNGTRLTVT.